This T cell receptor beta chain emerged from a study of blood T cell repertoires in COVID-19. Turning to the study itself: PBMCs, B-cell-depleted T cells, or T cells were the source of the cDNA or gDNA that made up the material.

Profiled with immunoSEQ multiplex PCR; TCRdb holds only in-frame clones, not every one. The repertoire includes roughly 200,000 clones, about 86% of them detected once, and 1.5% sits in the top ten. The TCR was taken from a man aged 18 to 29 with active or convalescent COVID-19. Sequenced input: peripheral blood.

The DNA for the CDR3 is TGTGCCACCAGCAGAGAAGTGGGGGGGCTGGGGGAAAAACTGTTTTTT. Residues: CATSREVGGLGEKLFF. The chain carries TRBV15 and TRBJ1-4; possible D gene TRBD1, 6 bases. Germline CDR1 reads LNHNV; CDR2 reads YYDKDF (reference sequence). The CDR3 spans 16 residues. V was cut by 0 bases and J by 8 bases, with 16 bases left in between.